This TCR beta chain was observed in a study of molecular identifiers for immune sequencing clone quantification. Whole-study results and caveats: Spiked Jurkat TCR RNA from one cell was reportedly detectable among one million naive cells.

This clonotype was seen at least ten times. What it binds is unknown. The V gene lost 8 bases and the J gene lost 4 bases, with 7 bases spanning the gap. The CDR3 is 11 residues long. Germline V lookup: CDR1 SEHNR, CDR2 FQNEAQ (reference sequence). TCRdb reprocessed the PCR reads via MiXCR and lists one record per CDR3 protein. The sample contains tens of thousands of distinct CDR3 sequences, 17% of which appear only once. A CD8+CD4-CCR7+CD45RA+ phenotype served as the sorting definition for naive CD8 T cells. Specimen: naive CD8+ T cells from blood, with Jurkat cell RNA spiked in. The sample's subset: FACS-sorted CD8+CD4-CCR7+CD45RA+ naive T cells. The rearrangement links TRBV7-9 to TRBJ2-3; no definite D call. The receptor was isolated from a human donor in good health. Some libraries in this study had Jurkat cell RNA spiked in. The CDR3 sequence: CASASADTQYF. CDR3 nucleotides: TGTGCCAGCGCGTCGGCAGATACGCAGTATTTT. Variable domain in full (rest from reference TRBV7-9 and TRBJ2-3): DTGVSQNPRHKITKRGQNVTFRCDPISEHNRLYWYRQTLGQGPEFLTYFQNEAQLEKSRLLSDRFSAERPKGSFSTLEIQRTEQGDSAMYLCASASADTQYFGPGTRLTVL.